Shown below are 28 T cell receptor beta chains from a single sample sequenced in a study of blood T cell repertoires in COVID-19. The method was immunoSEQ multiplex PCR; TCRdb's version includes in-frame clones alone and lacks a portion of them. The sample records some 200,000 clones, roughly 84% being singletons. Sequencing input: peripheral blood. The receptors shown here come from a man aged 45-65 years who had recovered from COVID-19.

Here the CDR3 reads CASSVSGTYSYEQYF. CDR3 DNA: TGTGCCAGCAGTGTTTCCGGGACATACTCCTACGAGCAGTACTTC. The chain joins TRBV2 to TRBJ2-7, with a tentative D call TRBD1 (6 bases). The CDR3 totals 15 residues. V lost 4 bases, J lost 0 bases, and 13 bases lay in between. CDR1 is SNHLY and CDR2 is FYNNEI in the germline V gene.

This clone occurred once. This chain uses TRBV6-2 or TRBV6-3 with TRBJ1-2; 8 nucleotides align to TRBD1. Looked up from germline, CDR1 is MNHEY and CDR2 is SVGEGT. The junction had 16 bases not matched to a gene; V was cut back by 4 bases and J by 9 bases. There are 16 residues in the CDR3. CDR3 in DNA: TGTGCCAGCAGTTTCCAAATACATGGACAGGGTAAACGCTACACCTTC. This codes for CASSFQIHGQGKRYTF.

This clone was seen once. This chain connects TRBV14 to TRBJ2-2; TRBD1 agrees at 7 bases. Germline V CDR1 and CDR2: SGHDN, FVKESK. Trimming removed 0 bases from V and 3 bases from J; junction bases left unmatched: 7. The CDR3 has 17 residues. The CDR3 nucleotides are TGTGCCAGCAGCCAAGATATCGGACAGGTTTACACCGGGGAGCTGTTTTTT. Translated: CASSQDIGQVYTGELFF.

The chain carries TRBV20-1 and TRBJ2-1, with D perhaps matching TRBD2 (6 bases). Germline CDR1 reads DFQATT; CDR2 reads SNEGSKA (reference sequence). V lost 6 bases to trimming and J lost 0 bases, with 15 bases between them. The CDR3 runs to 15 residues. CDR3 sequence reads: CSASTGETSYNEQFF. The CDR3 DNA follows: TGCAGTGCCAGTACGGGGGAGACCTCCTACAATGAGCAGTTCTTC.

This chain joins TRBV6-1 and TRBJ2-7; 9 bases line up with TRBD2. Germline values: CDR1 MNHNS, CDR2 SASEGT. This CDR3 has 16 amino acids. V lost 4 bases to trimming and J lost 0 bases; unmatched junction nucleotides: 7. The CDR3 is CASSARLAAPSYEQYF. CDR3 in DNA: TGTGCCAGCAGTGCCCGACTAGCGGCCCCCTCCTACGAGCAGTACTTC.

The chain uses TRBV5-1 and TRBJ2-5; 8 bases agree with TRBD1. This CDR3 contains 13 residues. Trimming removed 6 bases from V and 5 bases from J; junction bases left unmatched: 6. Germline V CDR1 and CDR2: SGHRS, YFSETQ. Here the CDR3 reads CASTSTGVETQYF. The CDR3, as DNA: TGCGCCAGCACCTCGACAGGGGTGGAGACCCAGTACTTC.

V usage is TRBV27 and J usage is TRBJ2-2; TRBD2 agrees at 13 bases. After removal of 5 bases from V and 5 bases from J, the junction contained 5 bases not matched to a gene. CDR3 length: 16 residues. Germline CDR1 reads MNHEY; CDR2 reads SMNVEV (reference sequence). The DNA of the CDR3 is TGTGCCAGCAGTGAAGGACTAGCGGGAGCTACCGGGGAGCTGTTTTTT. It codes for CASSEGLAGATGELFF.

This clone appeared a single time. V is TRBV2 and J is TRBJ2-3; 11 bases agree with TRBD2. V dropped 7 bases and J dropped 2; count of bases not matched to a gene: 8. Germline loops: CDR1 SNHLY, CDR2 FYNNEI. The CDR3 is 16 residues long. The DNA for the CDR3 is TGTGCCAGCAAGGTCCTAGCGGGAGGCCCCACAGATACGCAGTATTTT. Translation gives CASKVLAGGPTDTQYF.

This chain connects TRBV10-3 to TRBJ2-1; 7 bases line up with TRBD2. The J segment lost 3 bases and the V segment lost 0 bases, leaving 5 bases of the junction unmatched. Germline CDR1 and CDR2: ENHRY and SYGVKD. The CDR3 consists of 16 residues. CDR3 DNA: TGTGCCATCAGTGAGTCGACCAGCGGGGACTACAATGAGCAGTTCTTC. Its protein is CAISESTSGDYNEQFF.

This clone has just one count. V and J are TRBV5-1 and TRBJ2-3; TRBD2 is a possible D gene (6 bases). V was cut by 3 bases and J by 6 bases, with 17 bases left in between. The CDR3 spans 15 residues. Germline V lookup: CDR1 SGHRS, CDR2 YFSETQ. The CDR3 reads CASSSGPGVGDTQYF. The CDR3 DNA follows: TGCGCCAGCAGCTCAGGGCCGGGGGTTGGCGATACGCAGTATTTT.

There are a few counts of this clone. At one of its ends the junction is not consistent with the germline gene, which may arise from a read error. The chain carries TRBV6-5 and TRBJ1-6; 8 nucleotides agree with TRBD1. The CDR3 is 14 amino acids. Germline V CDR1 and CDR2: MNHEY, SVGAGI. This chain's CDR3 is CAGRGLYDNSPLHF. CDR3 nucleotides: TGTGCCGGCAGGGGGCTATATGATAATTCACCCCTCCACTTT.

This clone was seen only once. This chain links TRBV15 with TRBJ2-4; 7 bases agree with TRBD1. The germline gives CDR1 LNHNV, CDR2 YYDKDF (reference sequence). With 1 base clipped from V and 0 bases from J, the junction kept 18 bases outside the gene matches. This CDR3 is 21 amino acids long. This CDR3 is CATSRAGTALDSTQAKNIQYF. For the CDR3, the DNA is TGTGCCACCAGCAGAGCAGGGACAGCCCTGGACTCCACGCAAGCCAAAAACATTCAGTACTTC.

The rearrangement links TRBV7-7 to TRBJ2-1, with a possible D match to TRBD2 (6 bases). Germline CDR1 reads SSHAT; CDR2 reads FNYEAQ (reference sequence). The CDR3 runs 13 residues. Trimming cost V 3 bases and J 9 bases, with 12 bases left between them. CDR3 nucleotide sequence: TGTGCCAGCAGCTTTTCCCCGGAGGGTGAGCAGTTCTTC. It yields the protein CASSFSPEGEQFF.

The chain has TRBV6-5 and TRBJ2-7, with D tentatively TRBD2 (7 bases). Germline values: CDR1 MNHEY, CDR2 SVGAGI. There are 14 residues in the CDR3. V lost 7 bases and J lost 3, with 16 bases in between. The CDR3 DNA sequence: TGTGCCAGCACTCCTTGGAGGGGGGGCTACGAGCAGTACTTC. This translates into CASTPWRGGYEQYF.

This clone was found once. The chain employs TRBV27 and TRBJ2-1; D gene uncertain. The CDR3 has 14 residues. V was pared by 6 bases and J by 1 base, with 10 bases between. Germline CDR1 reads MNHEY; CDR2 reads SMNVEV (reference sequence). CDR3: CASSLSLSYNEQFF. The CDR3 DNA reads TGTGCCAGCAGCCTTAGCCTATCCTACAATGAGCAGTTCTTC.

This clone has only one observation. The rearrangement joins TRBV3-1 (or the pseudogene TRBV3-2) to TRBJ1-6; a weak D match, TRBD1 (6 bases). The CDR3 sequence is 12 residues long. Germline V lookup: CDR1 LGHDT, CDR2 YNNKEL (reference sequence). V lost 7 bases and J lost 12, with 13 bases in between. Here the CDR3 reads CASNVGTRPLHF. The CDR3 coding sequence is TGTGCCAGCAACGTTGGGACAAGACCCCTCCACTTT.

The rearrangement joins TRBV7-2 to TRBJ2-2; tentatively, D is TRBD1 (5 bases). Trimming took off 5 bases at V and 1 base at J, with 8 bases between the two ends. This CDR3 has 14 residues. In germline, CDR1 is SGHTA, CDR2 FQGNSA. In nucleotides, the CDR3 is TGTGCCAGCAGCGGTCAGGGGAACACCGGGGAGCTGTTTTTT. As protein: CASSGQGNTGELFF.

The chain couples TRBV28 to TRBJ1-4, with D uncertain. Germline values: CDR1 MDHEN, CDR2 SYDVKM. V lost 2 bases and J lost 3, with 10 bases in between. The CDR3 sequence is 15 residues long. CDR3 amino acids: CASSLSAAANEKLFF. Written as DNA, the CDR3 is TGTGCCAGCAGTTTAAGCGCCGCGGCTAATGAAAAACTGTTTTTT.

The chain has TRBV4-1 and TRBJ1-3, with D hard to call. Germline-derived CDR1 and CDR2 are MGHRA and YSYEKL. V lost 0 bases, J lost 0 bases, and 9 bases lay in between. There are 16 residues in the CDR3. CDR3 nucleotide sequence: TGCGCCAGCAGCCAAGAAGCGGAGTTCTCTGGAAACACCATATATTTT. This sequence encodes CASSQEAEFSGNTIYF.

In regard to this clone: At one boundary the junction diverges from the germline segment, which might be a read error. The V call is TRBV11-2, the J call TRBJ1-2, with D maybe TRBD1 (5 bases). Germline lookup yields CDR1 SGHAT and CDR2 FQNNGV. The CDR3 totals 13 residues. The CDR3 bases are TGTGCCAGCAGTCGAGTGAAGGGGCAATCAAGTAACTTC. It encodes CASSRVKGQSSNF.

The genes are TRBV6-6 and TRBJ2-7; 10 bases fit TRBD2. This CDR3 comprises 15 residues. With 7 bases clipped from V and 3 bases from J, the junction kept 9 bases outside the gene matches. Germline CDR1 and CDR2: MNHNY and SVGAGI (reference sequence). The chain's CDR3 is CASTAWTSGYYEQYF. In nucleotides, the CDR3 is TGTGCCAGCACAGCGTGGACTAGCGGATACTACGAGCAGTACTTC.

This clone was counted only a few times. The rearrangement links TRBV25-1 to TRBJ2-2, with a possible D match to TRBD2 (5 bases). Per germline, CDR1 MGHDK and CDR2 SYGVNS. Between the trimmed V and J ends, which lost 1 base and 4 bases, there was a span of 10 bases. This CDR3 region has 15 residues. CDR3 in amino acids: CASSESGLGTGELFF. The DNA of the CDR3 is TGTGCCAGCAGTGAATCGGGGTTGGGCACCGGGGAGCTGTTTTTT.

CDR3 loop: CASSLTPGRGSGYQPQHF. The CDR3 bases are TGTGCCAGCAGCCTAACGCCGGGGAGGGGAAGTGGCTATCAGCCCCAGCATTTT. The chain has TRBV28 and TRBJ1-5, with a possible D match to TRBD1 (5 bases). The V end lost 6 bases, the J end lost 5 bases, and 26 bases lay between the germline ends. The CDR3 has 18 residues. Per germline, CDR1 MDHEN and CDR2 SYDVKM. Full variable domain (missing parts from reference TRBV28 and TRBJ1-5): DVKVTQSSRYLVKRTGEKVFLECVQDMDHENMFWYRQDPGLGLRLIYFSYDVKMKEKGDIPEGYSVSREKKERFSLILESASTNQTSMYLCASSLTPGRGSGYQPQHFGDGTRLSIL.

This clone was seen only a few times. The CDR3 DNA sequence: TGCAGTGCTAGTCGAGAAGATAGCAATCAGCCCCAGCATTTT. Residues: CSASREDSNQPQHF. The genes are TRBV20-1 and TRBJ1-5; no clear D. The CDR3 is 14 amino acids. The germline V gene encodes CDR1 DFQATT and CDR2 SNEGSKA (reference sequence). V was pared by 3 bases and J by 0 bases, with 9 bases between.

V gene TRBV27 combines with J gene TRBJ2-7; tentative D call: TRBD1 (6 bases). The V and J ends lost 5 bases and 2 bases respectively, with 16 bases between them. CDR1 is MNHEY and CDR2 is SMNVEV in the germline V gene (reference sequence). The CDR3 consists of 15 residues. This CDR3 reads CASSPRQVVPYEQYF. The CDR3 region has the DNA TGTGCCAGCAGTCCCCGACAGGTTGTCCCCTACGAGCAGTACTTC.

The J gene is TRBJ2-1, the V gene TRBV2, with 12 bases that match TRBD2. Germline lookup yields CDR1 SNHLY and CDR2 FYNNEI. V shed 4 bases, J shed 9 bases, and the junction held 7 bases outside the gene matches. The CDR3 consists of 15 residues. Written as DNA, the CDR3 is TGTGCCAGCAGTGGGACTAGCGGGAAAGACGGTGAGCAGTTCTTC. Translated: CASSGTSGKDGEQFF.

This clone appeared a few times. The chain links TRBV3-1 (or the pseudogene TRBV3-2) to TRBJ2-5, with a possible D match to TRBD1 (6 bases). Per germline, CDR1 LGHDT and CDR2 YNNKEL (reference sequence). CDR3 size: 15 residues. Trimming cost V 4 bases and J 5 bases, with 17 bases left between them. The CDR3 DNA reads as TGTGCCAGCAGCCGCCGAGGGGGTAAGGAGGAGACCCAGTACTTC. It is translated as CASSRRGGKEETQYF.

V usage is TRBV18 and J usage is TRBJ2-5; TRBD2 matches at 16 bases. Germline trimming cut 4 bases from V and 4 bases from J; bases unmatched to any gene: 6. CDR3 length: 17 residues. Looked up from germline, CDR1 is KGHSH and CDR2 is LQKENI. CDR3 nucleotides: TGTGCCAGCTCACAGGGACTAGCGGGAGGGCCCGCAGAGACCCAGTACTTC. This translates into CASSQGLAGGPAETQYF. The full variable domain, with the rest looked up from reference TRBV18 and TRBJ2-5, is NAGVMQNPRHLVRRRGQEARLRCSPMKGHSHVYWYRQLPEEGLKFMVYLQKENIIDESGMPKERFSAEFPKEGPSILRIQQVVRGDSAAYFCASSQGLAGGPAETQYFGPGTRLLVL.